The next 2 T cell receptor beta chains were all read from a single sample in a study of blood T cell repertoires in COVID-19. The assay was immunoSEQ multiplex PCR, and TCRdb's table has in-frame clones only and misses some. The sample consists of approximately 390,000 clones, around 87% of them appearing once. The sequencing sample was made of PBMCs or T cells enriched from blood (not recorded which). The receptors derive from a woman aged 45-65 years who had recovered from COVID-19.

This chain joins TRBV30 and TRBJ2-2, with TRBD1 as a possible D gene (5 bases). Trimming left V 4 bases short and J 5 bases short, with 17 bases between. Germline CDR1 is GTSNPN and CDR2 is SVGIG (reference sequence). The CDR3 runs 15 residues. CDR3 nucleotide sequence: TGTGCCTGGATGAGCCGACAGTGGAGTACCGGGGAGCTGTTTTTT. Translation gives CAWMSRQWSTGELFF.

To note about this clone: This may be a read error: a much more frequent sequence differs by one nucleotide. This chain joins TRBV4-1 and TRBJ1-1; TRBD1 is a possible D gene (6 bases). The CDR3 length is 14 residues. Germline V CDR1 and CDR2: MGHRA, YSYEKL. The CDR3 region has the DNA TGCGCCACCAGCCAAGGGGGGGGATCCACTGAAGCTTTCTTT. Translated: CATSQGGGSTEAFF.